There are many counts of the clone carrying this T cell receptor (beta chain). This specimen belongs to a study of T cells of healthy individuals. The CDR3 loop spans 15 amino acids. V was trimmed by 4 bases and J by 0 bases, leaving 13 bases between them. Germline V gene data show CDR1 as DFQATT and CDR2 as SNEGSKA (reference sequence). TCRdb fed the 5' RACE reads into MiXCR, producing one record per CDR3 protein. Of 95,000 to 100,000 distinct CDR3 sequences listed, approximately 15% are singletons. This clonotype was obtained from a human donor in good health. The V and J genes are TRBV20-1 and TRBJ1-3, with no clear D. The CDR3 here is CSAMISIFSGNTIYF. The CDR3 DNA reads as TGCAGTGCTATGATTTCGATCTTCTCTGGAAACACCATATATTTT.